The subject of this entry is one T cell receptor (beta chain). Generated by immunoSEQ multiplex PCR, the TCRdb table keeps only in-frame clones and is missing some. The sample lists about 75,000 clones; 91% were seen once. Trimming pared 4 bases from V and 0 bases from J, leaving 9 bases between. The germline CDR1 and CDR2 sequences are SQVTM and ANQGSEA. The CDR3 extends over 14 amino acids. This sample was included in a study of technical replicates of blood from a handful of donors. This receptor was taken from a human donor in good health. Some clones in this sample may be carry-over from other donors' samples. The specimen sequenced was T cells isolated from PBMCs. The chain uses TRBV29-1 and TRBJ2-2; D is undetermined. The CDR3 region has the DNA TGCAGCGTTGCCGGCGGTCCGAACACCGGGGAGCTGTTTTTT. As protein: CSVAGGPNTGELFF.